This T cell receptor (beta chain) was sequenced in a study of T cells in tuberculosis. Study information: The T cells targeted glucose monomycolate, a mycobacterial lipid, via CD1B. A South African cohort included IGRA-negative adolescents, latently infected IGRA-positive adolescents and adults with active tuberculosis.

TCRdb's copy holds only in-frame clones and misses some; the assay was immunoSEQ multiplex PCR. Counted here are about 32,000 clones, 94% occurring once; the ten biggest clones make up approximately 8.1%. The CDR3 totals 14 residues. Trimming pared 6 bases from V and 0 bases from J, leaving 12 bases between. The germline V gene has CDR1 SNHLY and CDR2 FYNNEI. This TCR derives from a donor aged 10-29 years with latent tuberculosis or without tuberculosis infection. Source material: PBMCs. The rearrangement links TRBV2 to TRBJ2-7; possible D gene TRBD1, 6 bases. The CDR3 region is CASRYRDNSYEQYF. CDR3 DNA: TGTGCCAGCAGGTACCGGGACAACTCCTACGAGCAGTACTTC.